A selection of T cell receptor beta chains follows, all from one sample in a study of T cell clones after liver transplantation. TCRdb's table, derived via immunoSEQ multiplex PCR, lists solely in-frame clones and lacks some. The sample has 75,000 to 95,000 clones; 84% are singletons. Sequenced material: CD4+ T cells from blood, taken less than 50 months after liver transplant. Every receptor here comes from a human patient who received a liver transplant. Some T cells may possibly be graft donor cells. The CDR3 runs from the conserved cysteine through the conserved F or W. A D gene is named only where the DNA matches it firmly. The size of a clone is reported for some rows only, either as once, few or many, or as a class for expanded clones.

D	size	V	J	CDR3	DNA
NA	few	TRBV5-5	TRBJ2-1	CASSWDAGNEQFF	TGTGCCAGCAGCTGGGACGCGGGGAATGAGCAGTTCTTC
NA	NA	TRBV5-1	TRBJ1-6	CASSLGGGLDSPLHF	TGCGCCAGCAGCCTGGGAGGGGGGTTGGATTCACCCCTCCACTTT
NA	NA	TRBV6-5	TRBJ2-3	CASSYSRTRRDTQYF	TGTGCCAGCAGTTACTCGCGGACCCGGAGGGATACGCAGTATTTT
TRBD1	NA	TRBV7-2	TRBJ2-3	CASSLTGTDLDTQYF	TGTGCCAGCAGCTTAACCGGGACAGATCTAGATACGCAGTATTTT
TRBD2	few	TRBV5-1	TRBJ2-3	CASSSTGLAGGLDTQYF	TGCGCCAGCAGCTCCACGGGACTAGCGGGGGGGTTGGATACGCAGTATTTT
NA	NA	TRBV6-5	TRBJ2-7	CASSEFYEQYF	TGTGCCAGCAGTGAATTTTACGAGCAGTACTTC
NA	few	TRBV7-2	TRBJ2-5	CASSLGGGGRETQYF	TGTGCCAGCAGCTTAGGTGGAGGGGGCCGGGAGACCCAGTACTTC
TRBD1	few	TRBV30	TRBJ1-1	CAWSMRQGDTEAFF	TGTGCCTGGAGTATGAGACAGGGTGACACTGAAGCTTTCTTT
NA	NA	TRBV5-1	TRBJ2-2	CASSLYGGEGTGELFF	TGCGCCAGCAGCTTGTATGGGGGCGAAGGGACCGGGGAGCTGTTTTTT
NA	few	TRBV10-3	TRBJ1-6	CAISESGPNSPLHF	TGTGCCATCAGTGAGTCCGGACCGAATTCACCCCTCCACTTT
NA	NA	TRBV5-1	TRBJ2-1	CASSGGGGGTHNEQFF	TGCGCCAGCAGCGGTGGAGGTGGGGGGACCCACAATGAGCAGTTCTTC
TRBD1	NA	TRBV7-9	TRBJ2-3	CASSFRSRAGGLDTQYF	TGTGCCAGCAGCTTTAGGAGCCGGGCAGGGGGTCTAGATACGCAGTATTTT
TRBD1	NA	TRBV19	TRBJ1-2	CASRRQGGGYTF	TGTGCCAGTAGGAGACAGGGTGGTGGCTACACCTTC
NA	NA	TRBV7-3	TRBJ1-2	CASSPANAVNYGYTF	TGTGCCAGCAGCCCCGCCAACGCAGTAAACTATGGCTACACCTTC
TRBD2	NA	TRBV2	TRBJ2-1	CASSDLGTSGGNEQFF	TGTGCCAGCAGTGACCTAGGGACTAGCGGGGGCAATGAGCAGTTCTTC
NA	NA	TRBV5-1	TRBJ2-1	CASSLVDKGNEQFF	TGCGCCAGCAGCTTGGTAGATAAGGGGAATGAGCAGTTCTTC
NA	NA	TRBV18	TRBJ1-5	CASSPRGHSGQPQHF	TGTGCCAGCTCACCTCGAGGGCACTCGGGTCAGCCCCAGCATTTT
TRBD2	NA	TRBV28	TRBJ2-1	CASNLAVSYNEQFF	TGTGCCAGTAATCTAGCGGTCTCCTACAATGAGCAGTTCTTC
NA	NA	TRBV7-8	TRBJ1-5	CASSLDAGGLSSNQPQHF	TGTGCCAGCAGCTTAGACGCGGGGGGCCTTTCGAGCAATCAGCCCCAGCATTTT
NA	once	TRBV5-1	TRBJ2-6	CASSLVGTIDSGANVLTF	TGCGCCAGCAGCTTGGTTGGGACGATCGACTCTGGGGCCAACGTCCTGACTTTC
NA	NA	TRBV29-1	TRBJ2-2	CSVDLRTNTGELFF	TGCAGCGTTGATTTACGGACAAACACCGGGGAGCTGTTTTTT
TRBD1	NA	TRBV19	TRBJ2-7	CASSMGDRGYEQYF	TGTGCCAGTAGTATGGGAGACAGGGGCTACGAGCAGTACTTC
NA	NA	TRBV12-5	TRBJ2-7	CASGLEDTQSDF	TGTGCTAGTGGTTTGGAGGACACCCAGTCGGACTTC
NA	NA	TRBV18	TRBJ1-5	CASSPVGGRNQPQHF	TGTGCCAGCTCACCAGTGGGGGGGCGTAATCAGCCCCAGCATTTT
TRBD1	NA	TRBV7-2	TRBJ2-7	CASSLDRDRAYEQYF	TGTGCCAGCAGCTTAGATCGGGACAGGGCCTACGAGCAGTACTTC
NA	few	TRBV7-6	TRBJ1-2	CASSLARGYGYTF	TGTGCCAGCAGCTTAGCCCGGGGCTATGGCTACACCTTC
TRBD1	once	TRBV4-1	TRBJ2-6	CASSQVTGTGANVLTF	TGCGCCAGCAGCCAAGTGACAGGGACCGGGGCCAACGTCCTGACTTTC
NA	NA	TRBV5-1	TRBJ2-6	CASSLDISGANVLTF	TGCGCCAGCAGCTTGGACATCTCTGGGGCCAACGTCCTGACTTTC
NA	NA	TRBV5-1	TRBJ2-3	CASSLGPAFSTDTQYF	TGCGCCAGCAGCTTGGGGCCAGCGTTCAGCACAGATACGCAGTATTTT
NA	few	TRBV12-5	TRBJ2-7	CASGPDRPQQYF	TGTGCTAGTGGCCCAGACAGGCCCCAGCAGTACTTC
NA	NA	TRBV6-4	TRBJ1-2	CASSSDVTTNYGYTF	TGTGCCAGCAGTTCGGACGTTACCACAAACTATGGCTACACCTTC